The clone carrying this TCR beta chain was seen a handful of times. The antigen is undetermined. Then a second PCR, running about 7 to 11 cycles, was carried out with a sample-barcoded 5' primer and a J-beta primer mix. MiXCR was run by TCRdb on the 5' RACE reads, yielding one entry per CDR3 protein. The repertoire holds fewer than 900,000 distinct CDR3 sequences, with 40% to 45% as singletons. The CDR3 runs 14 residues. The germline V gene has CDR1 MDHEN and CDR2 SYDVKM. V shed 6 bases and J shed 4 bases, with 15 bases lying between them. This entry comes from a study of blood T cells in healthy people across ages. Findings of the study overall: Age advanced and TCR beta diversity per million T cells fell, roughly linearly. Naive and antigen-experienced cells could not be conclusively compared, given unsorted PBMCs.

Peripheral blood from each donor was collected in a volume of 9.5 to 10 milliliters. Per sample, at least 6 micrograms of total RNA were extracted. Sequencing was done on a sample of blood. The receptor's source is a woman aged 55-69 years in good health. The chain is built from TRBV28 and TRBJ1-2; tentatively, D is TRBD1 (6 bases). CDR3 in DNA: TGTGCCAGCAGATGGGAAGGAGGGGGCTATGGCTACACCTTC. It is translated as CASRWEGGGYGYTF.